This T cell receptor beta chain appears in the sequencing data of a study of control samples from healthy donors and cancer patients. Germline loops: CDR1 MNHEY, CDR2 SVGAGI. CDR3 size: 12 residues. The ends were cut back, 9 bases at V and 2 bases at J, with 11 bases in the middle. Clones were sequenced by immunoSEQ multiplex PCR, and TCRdb holds only the in-frame ones, with some missing. Of 150,000 to 180,000 clones listed, 93% are singletons. This clonotype was sampled from a man aged 50 to 59 in good health. Sequences were obtained from blood. The chain has TRBV6-5 and TRBJ2-7; perhaps D is TRBD1 or TRBD2 (5 bases each). Written as DNA, the CDR3 is TGTGCCAGTCAACGGGACCCCTACGAGCAGTACTTC. Translation: CASQRDPYEQYF.